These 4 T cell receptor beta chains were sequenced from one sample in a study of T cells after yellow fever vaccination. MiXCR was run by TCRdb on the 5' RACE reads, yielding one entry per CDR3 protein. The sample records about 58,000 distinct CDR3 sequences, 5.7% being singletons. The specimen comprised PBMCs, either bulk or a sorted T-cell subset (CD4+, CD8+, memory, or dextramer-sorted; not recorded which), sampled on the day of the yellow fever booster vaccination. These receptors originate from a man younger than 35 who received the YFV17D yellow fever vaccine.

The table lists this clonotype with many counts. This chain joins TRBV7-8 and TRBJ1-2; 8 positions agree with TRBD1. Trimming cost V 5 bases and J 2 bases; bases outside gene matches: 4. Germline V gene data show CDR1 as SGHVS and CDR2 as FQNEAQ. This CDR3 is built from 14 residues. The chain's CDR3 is CASSTGTGNYGYTF. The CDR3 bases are TGTGCCAGCAGCACCGGGACAGGAAACTATGGCTACACCTTC.

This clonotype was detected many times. CDR3 in amino acids: CASRGIIDYNSPLHF. In DNA form, the CDR3 reads TGTGCCAGCAGGGGAATAATCGACTATAATTCACCCCTCCACTTT. This chain connects TRBV27 to TRBJ1-6; the D is unclear. There are 15 residues in the CDR3. Germline loops: CDR1 MNHEY, CDR2 SMNVEV (reference sequence). The V end lost 6 bases, the J end lost 3 bases, and 12 bases lay between the germline ends.

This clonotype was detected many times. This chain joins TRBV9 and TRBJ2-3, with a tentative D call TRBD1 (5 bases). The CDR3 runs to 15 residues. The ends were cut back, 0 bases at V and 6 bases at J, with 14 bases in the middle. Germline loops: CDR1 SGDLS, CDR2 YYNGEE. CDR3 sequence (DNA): TGTGCCAGCAGCGTAGAAGGGGCTGTTTGGGATACGCAGTATTTT. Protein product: CASSVEGAVWDTQYF. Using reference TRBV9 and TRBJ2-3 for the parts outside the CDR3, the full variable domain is DSGVTQTPKHLITATGQRVTLRCSPRSGDLSVYWYQQSLDQGLQFLIQYYNGEERAKGNILERFSAQQFPDLHSELNLSSLELGDSALYFCASSVEGAVWDTQYFGPGTRLTVL.

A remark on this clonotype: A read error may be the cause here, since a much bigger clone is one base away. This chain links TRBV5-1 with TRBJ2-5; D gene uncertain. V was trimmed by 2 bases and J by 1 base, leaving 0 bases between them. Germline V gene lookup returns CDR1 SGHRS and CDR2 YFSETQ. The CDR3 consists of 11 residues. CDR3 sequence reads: CASSFQETQYF. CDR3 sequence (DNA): TGCGCCAGCAGCTTCCAAGAGACCCAGTACTTC.